This TCR beta chain emerged from a study of Tregs in tolerant kidney transplant recipients. Study-level points and caveats: Findings come from small patient numbers and require larger validation. Biological reproducibility was not directly addressed in this study. The most relevant donor-specific Treg TCRbeta repertoire apparently came from expansion with activated donor B cells.

The protocol was immunoSEQ multiplex PCR, while the TCRdb copy is restricted to in-frame clones and leaves out a portion. Of under 20,000 clones in the sample, 82% were seen once. Germline V CDR1 and CDR2: SGHRS, YFSETQ. V dropped 8 bases and J dropped 4; count of bases not matched to a gene: 5. The CDR3 sequence is 14 residues long. Turning to this clone: Its antigen is currently unknown.

Unstimulated Tregs (CD4+CD25+CD127-) and CD4+CD25- non-Tregs were sorted from PBMCs. This clonotype was obtained from a human donor in good health. What was sequenced was Tregs from blood. The chain couples TRBV5-1 to TRBJ2-1; 11 bases match TRBD2. Here the CDR3 reads CASKLAGEYNEQFF. CDR3 in DNA: TGCGCCAGTAAACTAGCGGGGGAATACAATGAGCAGTTCTTC.